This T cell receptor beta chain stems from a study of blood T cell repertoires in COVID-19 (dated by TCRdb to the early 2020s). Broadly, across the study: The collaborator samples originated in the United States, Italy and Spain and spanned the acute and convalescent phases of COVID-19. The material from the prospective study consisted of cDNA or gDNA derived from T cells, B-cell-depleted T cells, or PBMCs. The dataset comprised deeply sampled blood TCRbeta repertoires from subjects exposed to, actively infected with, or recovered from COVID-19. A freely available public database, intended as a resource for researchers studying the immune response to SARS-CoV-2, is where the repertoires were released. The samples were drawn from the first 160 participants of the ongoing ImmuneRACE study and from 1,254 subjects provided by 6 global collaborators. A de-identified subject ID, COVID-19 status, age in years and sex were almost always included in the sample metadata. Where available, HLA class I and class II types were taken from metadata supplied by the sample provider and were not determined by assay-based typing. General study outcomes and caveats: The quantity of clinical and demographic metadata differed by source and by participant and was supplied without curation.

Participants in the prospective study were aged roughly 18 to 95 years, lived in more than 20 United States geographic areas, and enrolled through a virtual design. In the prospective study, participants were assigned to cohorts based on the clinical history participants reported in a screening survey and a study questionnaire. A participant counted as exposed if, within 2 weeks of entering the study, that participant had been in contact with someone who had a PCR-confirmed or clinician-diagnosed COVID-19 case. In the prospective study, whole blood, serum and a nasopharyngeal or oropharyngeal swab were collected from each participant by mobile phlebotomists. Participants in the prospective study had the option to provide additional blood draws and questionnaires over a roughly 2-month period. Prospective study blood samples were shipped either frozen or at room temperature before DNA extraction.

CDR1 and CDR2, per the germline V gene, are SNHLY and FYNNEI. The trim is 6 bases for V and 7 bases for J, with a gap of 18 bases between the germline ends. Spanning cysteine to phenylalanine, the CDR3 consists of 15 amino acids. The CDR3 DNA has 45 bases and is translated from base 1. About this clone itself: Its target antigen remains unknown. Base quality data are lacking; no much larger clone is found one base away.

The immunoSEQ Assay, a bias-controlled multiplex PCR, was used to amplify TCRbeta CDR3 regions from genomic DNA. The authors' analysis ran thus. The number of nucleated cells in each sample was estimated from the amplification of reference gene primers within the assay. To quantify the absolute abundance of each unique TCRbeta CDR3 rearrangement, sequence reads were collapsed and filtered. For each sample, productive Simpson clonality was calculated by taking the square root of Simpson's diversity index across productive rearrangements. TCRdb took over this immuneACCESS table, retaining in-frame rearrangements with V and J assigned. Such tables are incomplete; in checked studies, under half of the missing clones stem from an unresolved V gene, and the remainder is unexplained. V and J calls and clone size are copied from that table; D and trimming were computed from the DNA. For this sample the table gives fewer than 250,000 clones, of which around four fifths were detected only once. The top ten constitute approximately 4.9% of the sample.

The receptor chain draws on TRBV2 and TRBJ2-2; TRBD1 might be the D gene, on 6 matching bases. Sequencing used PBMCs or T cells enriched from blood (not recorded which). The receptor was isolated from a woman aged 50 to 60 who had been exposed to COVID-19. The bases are TGTGCCAGCAGGGATCCGGGACATCGGGTCGGGGAGCTGTTTTTT. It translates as CASRDPGHRVGELFF. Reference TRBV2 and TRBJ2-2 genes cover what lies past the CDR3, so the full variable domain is EPEVTQTPSHQVTQMGQEVILRCVPISNHLYFYWYRQILGQKVEFLVSFYNNEISEKSEIFDDQFSVERPDGSNFTLKIRSTKLEDSAMYFCASRDPGHRVGELFFGEGSRLTVL.